The 4 T cell receptor beta chains listed next were all sequenced from one sample in a study of T-cell memory formation after mild COVID-19. TCRdb analysed the 5' RACE reads with MiXCR anew, one entry per CDR3 protein. The repertoire holds hundreds of thousands of distinct CDR3 sequences, with roughly 25% as singletons. Sequenced: PBMCs or a T cell subset sorted from them (not recorded which). The receptors shown here come from an adult woman who had mild COVID-19 (a few samples of this study predate the infection). Cell type and time point are not known.

This clonotype has a count of ten or more. The chain joins TRBV20-1 to TRBJ2-1; 8 bases map to TRBD2. Losses at the gene ends were 5 bases for V and 8 bases for J; bases not matched to a gene: 23. Per the germline V gene, CDR1 is DFQATT and CDR2 is SNEGSKA (reference sequence). CDR3 length: 18 amino acids. The CDR3 DNA is TGCAGTGCTCCCCCTTCGGGACTAGTAGCACTGACACTCCATGAGCAGTTCTTC. As protein: CSAPPSGLVALTLHEQFF.

This chain connects TRBV24-1 to TRBJ1-2; possibly TRBD1 for D (6 bases). Trimming took off 0 bases at V and 7 bases at J, with 8 bases between the two ends. Germline V lookup: CDR1 KGHDR, CDR2 SFDVKD. The CDR3 sequence is 13 residues long. In nucleotides, the CDR3 is TGTGCCACCAGTGATTTGCCGGGGGCTGGCTACACCTTC. It specifies CATSDLPGAGYTF.

This clonotype was seen a handful of times. V and J are TRBV12-3 or TRBV12-4 and TRBJ1-6; D is possibly TRBD1 (5 bases). The ends were cut back, 5 bases at V and 7 bases at J, with 6 bases in the middle. The CDR3 length is 12 residues. In DNA form, the CDR3 reads TGTGCCAGCAGTGGGACCAATTCACCCCTCCACTTT. Translated, it gives CASSGTNSPLHF.

This clonotype was seen a handful of times. This chain connects TRBV25-1 to TRBJ2-7; 7 bases match TRBD2. The CDR3 is 15 residues long. In germline, CDR1 is MGHDK, CDR2 SYGVNS. Germline trimming cut 6 bases from V and 1 base from J; bases unmatched to any gene: 9. CDR3 residues: CASREATSASYEQYF. The CDR3 coding sequence is TGTGCCAGCAGAGAAGCTACTAGCGCTTCCTACGAGCAGTACTTC.